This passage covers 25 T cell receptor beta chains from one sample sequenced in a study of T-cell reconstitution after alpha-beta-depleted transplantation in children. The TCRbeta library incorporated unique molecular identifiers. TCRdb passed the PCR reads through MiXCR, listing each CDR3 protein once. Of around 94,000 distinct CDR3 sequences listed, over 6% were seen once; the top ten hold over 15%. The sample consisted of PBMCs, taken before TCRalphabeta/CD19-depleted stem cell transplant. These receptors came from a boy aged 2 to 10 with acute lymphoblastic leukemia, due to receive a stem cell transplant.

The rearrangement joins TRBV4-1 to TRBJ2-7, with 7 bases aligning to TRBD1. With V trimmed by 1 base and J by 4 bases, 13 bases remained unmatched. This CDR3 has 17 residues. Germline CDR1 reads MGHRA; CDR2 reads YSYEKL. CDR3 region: CASSQGRLLGGPYEQYF. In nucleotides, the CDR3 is TGCGCCAGCAGCCAAGGACGCCTACTAGGGGGCCCGTACGAGCAGTACTTC.

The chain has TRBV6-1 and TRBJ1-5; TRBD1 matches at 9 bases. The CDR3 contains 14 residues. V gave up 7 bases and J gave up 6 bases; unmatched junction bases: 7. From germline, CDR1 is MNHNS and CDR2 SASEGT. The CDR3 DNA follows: TGTGCCAGCATAAGGACAGGGGTTGGTCAGCCCCAGCATTTT. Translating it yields CASIRTGVGQPQHF.

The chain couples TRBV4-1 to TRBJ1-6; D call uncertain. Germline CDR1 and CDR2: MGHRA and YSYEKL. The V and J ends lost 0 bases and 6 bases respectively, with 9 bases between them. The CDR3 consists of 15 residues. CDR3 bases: TGCGCCAGCAGCCAAGAGCAGGTATCTAATTCACCCCTCCACTTT. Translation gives CASSQEQVSNSPLHF.

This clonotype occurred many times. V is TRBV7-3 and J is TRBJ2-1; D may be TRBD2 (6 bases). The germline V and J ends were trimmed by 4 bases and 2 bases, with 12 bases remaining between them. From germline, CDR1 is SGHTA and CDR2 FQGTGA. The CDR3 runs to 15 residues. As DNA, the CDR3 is TGTGCCAGCAGCTCCTCGGGACTCCCCTACAATGAGCAGTTCTTC. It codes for CASSSSGLPYNEQFF.

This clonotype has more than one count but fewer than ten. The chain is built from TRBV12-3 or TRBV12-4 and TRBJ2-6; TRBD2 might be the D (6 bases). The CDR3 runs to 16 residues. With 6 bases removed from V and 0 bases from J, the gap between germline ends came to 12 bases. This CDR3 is CASRLRGNSGANVLTF. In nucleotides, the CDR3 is TGTGCCAGCAGGCTACGGGGGAACTCTGGGGCCAACGTCCTGACTTTC.

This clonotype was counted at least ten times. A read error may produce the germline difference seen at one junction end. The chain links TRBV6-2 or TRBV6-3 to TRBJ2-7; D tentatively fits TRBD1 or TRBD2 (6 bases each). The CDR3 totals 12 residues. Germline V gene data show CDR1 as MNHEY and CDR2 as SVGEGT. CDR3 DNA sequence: TGTGCCAGCAACACGGACGAAAGGGGGAGGATATTC. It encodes CASNTDERGRIF.

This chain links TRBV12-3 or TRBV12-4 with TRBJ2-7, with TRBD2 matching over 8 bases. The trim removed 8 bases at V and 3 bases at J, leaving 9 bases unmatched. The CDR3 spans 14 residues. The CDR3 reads CASQGGGGLYEQYF. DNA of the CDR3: TGTGCCAGCCAGGGAGGCGGGGGGCTCTACGAGCAGTACTTC.

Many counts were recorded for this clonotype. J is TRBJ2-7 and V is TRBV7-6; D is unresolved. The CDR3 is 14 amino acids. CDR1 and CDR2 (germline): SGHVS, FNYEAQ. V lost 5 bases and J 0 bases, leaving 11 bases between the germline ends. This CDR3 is CASSLGASSYEQYF. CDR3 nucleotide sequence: TGTGCCAGCAGCCTCGGTGCGAGCTCCTACGAGCAGTACTTC.

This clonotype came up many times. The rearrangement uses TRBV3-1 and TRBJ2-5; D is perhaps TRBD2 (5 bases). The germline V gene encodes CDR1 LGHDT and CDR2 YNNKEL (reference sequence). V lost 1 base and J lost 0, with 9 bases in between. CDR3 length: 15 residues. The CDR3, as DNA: TGTGCCAGCAGCCAAGGGCTAGCCTACCAAGAGACCCAGTACTTC. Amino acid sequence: CASSQGLAYQETQYF.

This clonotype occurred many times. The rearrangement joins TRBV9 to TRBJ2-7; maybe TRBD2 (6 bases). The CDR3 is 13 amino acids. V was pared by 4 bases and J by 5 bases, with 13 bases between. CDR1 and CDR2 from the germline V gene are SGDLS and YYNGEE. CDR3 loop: CASSRTGRNEQYF. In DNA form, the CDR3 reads TGTGCCAGCAGCAGGACGGGGAGGAACGAGCAGTACTTC.

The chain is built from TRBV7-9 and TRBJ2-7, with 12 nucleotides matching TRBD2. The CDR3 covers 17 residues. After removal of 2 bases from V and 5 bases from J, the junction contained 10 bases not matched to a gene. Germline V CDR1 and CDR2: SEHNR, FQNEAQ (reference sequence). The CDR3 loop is CASSLKGTSGGPDEQYF. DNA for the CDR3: TGTGCCAGCAGCTTAAAGGGAACTAGCGGGGGGCCCGACGAGCAGTACTTC.

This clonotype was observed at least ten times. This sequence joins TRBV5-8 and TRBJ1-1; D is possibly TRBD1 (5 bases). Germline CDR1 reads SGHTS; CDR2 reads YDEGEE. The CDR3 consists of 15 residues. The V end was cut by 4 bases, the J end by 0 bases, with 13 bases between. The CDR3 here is CASSLEGLMNTEAFF. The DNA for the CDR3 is TGTGCCAGCAGCCTAGAGGGACTCATGAACACTGAAGCTTTCTTT.

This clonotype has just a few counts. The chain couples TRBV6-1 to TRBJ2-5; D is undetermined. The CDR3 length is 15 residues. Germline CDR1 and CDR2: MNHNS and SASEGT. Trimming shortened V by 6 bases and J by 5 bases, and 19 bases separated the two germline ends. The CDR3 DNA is TGTGCCAGCAGACGCCGGGCAGGCCTCGGGGAGACCCAGTACTTC. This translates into CASRRRAGLGETQYF.

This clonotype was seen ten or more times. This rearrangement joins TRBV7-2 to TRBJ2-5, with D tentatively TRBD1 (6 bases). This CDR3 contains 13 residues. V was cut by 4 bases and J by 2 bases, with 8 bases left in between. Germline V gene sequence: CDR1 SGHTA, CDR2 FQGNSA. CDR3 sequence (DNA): TGTGCCAGCAGCTCGGACAGACAAGAGACCCAGTACTTC. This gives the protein CASSSDRQETQYF.

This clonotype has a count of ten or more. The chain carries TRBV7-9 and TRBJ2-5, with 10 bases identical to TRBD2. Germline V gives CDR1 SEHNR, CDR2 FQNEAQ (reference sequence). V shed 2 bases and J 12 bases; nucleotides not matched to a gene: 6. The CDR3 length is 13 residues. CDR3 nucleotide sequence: TGTGCCAGCAGCTTACTAGCGGGGGTTCCGGAGTACTTC. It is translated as CASSLLAGVPEYF.

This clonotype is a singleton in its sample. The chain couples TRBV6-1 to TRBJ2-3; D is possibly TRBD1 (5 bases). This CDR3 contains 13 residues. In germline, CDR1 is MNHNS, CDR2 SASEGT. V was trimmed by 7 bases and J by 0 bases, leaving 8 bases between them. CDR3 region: CASMRQSTDTQYF. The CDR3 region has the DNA TGTGCCAGCATGAGACAGAGCACAGATACGCAGTATTTT.

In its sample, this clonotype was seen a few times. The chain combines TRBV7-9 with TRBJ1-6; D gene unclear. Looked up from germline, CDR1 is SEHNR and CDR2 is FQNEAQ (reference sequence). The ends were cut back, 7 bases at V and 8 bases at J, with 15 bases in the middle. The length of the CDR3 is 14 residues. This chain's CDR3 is CASTPEGGYSPLHF. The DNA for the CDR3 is TGTGCCAGCACCCCCGAGGGAGGGTATTCACCCCTCCACTTT.

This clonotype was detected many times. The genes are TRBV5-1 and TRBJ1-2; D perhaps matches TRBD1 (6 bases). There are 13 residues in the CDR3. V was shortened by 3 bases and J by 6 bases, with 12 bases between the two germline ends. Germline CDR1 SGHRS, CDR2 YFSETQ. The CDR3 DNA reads TGCGCCAGCAGCTCTGGACAGACCAATGGCTACACCTTC. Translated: CASSSGQTNGYTF.

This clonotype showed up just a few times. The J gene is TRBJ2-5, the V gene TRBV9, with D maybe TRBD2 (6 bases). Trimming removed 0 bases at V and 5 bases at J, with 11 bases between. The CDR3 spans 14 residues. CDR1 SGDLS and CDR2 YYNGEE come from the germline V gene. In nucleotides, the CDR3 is TGTGCCAGCAGCGTAGGTCAGACTAGGGAGACCCAGTACTTC. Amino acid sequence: CASSVGQTRETQYF.

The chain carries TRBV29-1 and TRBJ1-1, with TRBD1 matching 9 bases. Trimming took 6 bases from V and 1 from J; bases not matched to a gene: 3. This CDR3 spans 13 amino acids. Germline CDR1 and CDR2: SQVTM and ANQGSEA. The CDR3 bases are TGCAGCGTGGACAGGGGACAGAACACTGAAGCTTTCTTT. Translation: CSVDRGQNTEAFF.

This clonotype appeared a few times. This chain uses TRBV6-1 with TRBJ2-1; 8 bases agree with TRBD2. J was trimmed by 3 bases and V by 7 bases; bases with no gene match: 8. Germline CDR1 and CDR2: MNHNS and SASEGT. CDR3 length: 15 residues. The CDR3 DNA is TGTGCCAGCAAGAGTACCCGGGGGGGCTACAATGAGCAGTTCTTC. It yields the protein CASKSTRGGYNEQFF.

CDR3 sequence reads: CATSGQGEGTDTQYF. The CDR3 DNA sequence: TGTGCCACCAGTGGACAGGGGGAGGGCACAGATACGCAGTATTTT. The chain has TRBV24-1 and TRBJ2-3, with 9 bases identical to TRBD1. The CDR3 consists of 15 residues. The germline V gene has CDR1 KGHDR and CDR2 SFDVKD. The V segment lost 5 bases and the J segment 1 base; nucleotides outside the gene matches: 3.

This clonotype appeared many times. CDR3 nucleotide sequence: TGTGCCAGCAGCGTAGTATTGGGTCTGTGGAGGGACTATGGCTACACCTTC. This codes for CASSVVLGLWRDYGYTF. This chain uses TRBV9 with TRBJ1-2; D gene unclear. Trimming took 0 bases from V and 3 from J, leaving 18 bases between them. The CDR3 loop spans 17 amino acids. From germline, CDR1 is SGDLS and CDR2 YYNGEE.

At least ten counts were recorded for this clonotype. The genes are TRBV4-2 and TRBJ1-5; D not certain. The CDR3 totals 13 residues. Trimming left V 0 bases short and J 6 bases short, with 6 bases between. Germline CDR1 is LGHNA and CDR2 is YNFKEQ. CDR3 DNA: TGTGCCAGCAGCCAAGATGTTGGTCAGCCCCAGCATTTT. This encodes CASSQDVGQPQHF.

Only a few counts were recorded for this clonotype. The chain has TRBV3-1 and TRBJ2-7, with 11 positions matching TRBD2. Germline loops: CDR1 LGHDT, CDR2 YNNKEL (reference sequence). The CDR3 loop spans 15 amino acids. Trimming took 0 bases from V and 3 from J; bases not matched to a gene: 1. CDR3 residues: CASSQDGLAGYEQYF. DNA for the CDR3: TGTGCCAGCAGCCAAGATGGACTAGCGGGCTACGAGCAGTACTTC.